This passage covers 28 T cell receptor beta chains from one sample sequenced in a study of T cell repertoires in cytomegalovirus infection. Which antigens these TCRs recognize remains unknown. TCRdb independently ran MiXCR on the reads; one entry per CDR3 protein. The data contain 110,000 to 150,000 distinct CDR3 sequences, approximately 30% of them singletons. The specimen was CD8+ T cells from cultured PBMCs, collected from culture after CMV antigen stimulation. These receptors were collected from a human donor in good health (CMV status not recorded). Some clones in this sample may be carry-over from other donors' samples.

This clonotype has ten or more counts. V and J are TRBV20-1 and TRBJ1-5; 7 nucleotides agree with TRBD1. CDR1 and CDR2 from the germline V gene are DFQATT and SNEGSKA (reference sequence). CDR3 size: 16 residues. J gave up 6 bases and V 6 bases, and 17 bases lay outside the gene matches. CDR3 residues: CSAQALPTGFGQPQHF. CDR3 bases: TGCAGTGCCCAAGCCCTCCCGACAGGGTTTGGTCAGCCCCAGCATTTT.

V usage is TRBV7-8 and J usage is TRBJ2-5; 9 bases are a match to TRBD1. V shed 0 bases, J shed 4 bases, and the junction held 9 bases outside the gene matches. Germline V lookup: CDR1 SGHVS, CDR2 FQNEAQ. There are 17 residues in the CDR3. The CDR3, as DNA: TGTGCCAGCAGCTTAGCCCCTTCGGGACAGGGTGGAGAGACCCAGTACTTC. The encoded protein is CASSLAPSGQGGETQYF. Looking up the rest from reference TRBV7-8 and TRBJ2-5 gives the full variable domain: GAGVSQSPRYKVAKRGQDVALRCDPISGHVSLFWYQQALGQGPEFLTYFQNEAQLDKSGLPSDRFFAERPEGSVSTLKIQRTQQEDSAVYLCASSLAPSGQGGETQYFGPGTRLLVL.

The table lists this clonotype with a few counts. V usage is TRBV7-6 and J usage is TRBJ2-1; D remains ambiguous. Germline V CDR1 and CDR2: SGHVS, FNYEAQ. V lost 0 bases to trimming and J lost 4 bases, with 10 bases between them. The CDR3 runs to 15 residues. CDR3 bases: TGTGCCAGCAGCTTAGCAGGCTATCCATACAATGAGCAGTTCTTC. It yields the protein CASSLAGYPYNEQFF.

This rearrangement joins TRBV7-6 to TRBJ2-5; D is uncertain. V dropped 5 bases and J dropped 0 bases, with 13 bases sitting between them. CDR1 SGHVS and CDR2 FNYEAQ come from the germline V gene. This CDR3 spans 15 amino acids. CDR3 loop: CASSLSHPYQETQYF. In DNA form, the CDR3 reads TGTGCCAGCAGCCTTAGCCATCCGTACCAAGAGACCCAGTACTTC.

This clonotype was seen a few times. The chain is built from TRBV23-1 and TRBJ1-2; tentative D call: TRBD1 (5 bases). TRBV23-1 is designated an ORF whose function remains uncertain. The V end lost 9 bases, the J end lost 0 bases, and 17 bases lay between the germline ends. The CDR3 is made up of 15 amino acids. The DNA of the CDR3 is TGCGCCAGGCTGTGTCGGGGGAACGCTAACTATGGCTACACCTTC. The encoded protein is CARLCRGNANYGYTF.

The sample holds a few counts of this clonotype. The CDR3 DNA reads as TGTGCCAGCAGCGCCGGGGGCCCCTACTCCTACAATGAGCAGTTCTTC. Translation: CASSAGGPYSYNEQFF. The chain links TRBV5-4 to TRBJ2-1, with D possibly called TRBD1 or TRBD2 (6 bases each). This CDR3 spans 16 amino acids. Germline values: CDR1 SGHNT, CDR2 YYREEE (reference sequence). V was cut by 4 bases and J by 0 bases, with 14 bases left in between.

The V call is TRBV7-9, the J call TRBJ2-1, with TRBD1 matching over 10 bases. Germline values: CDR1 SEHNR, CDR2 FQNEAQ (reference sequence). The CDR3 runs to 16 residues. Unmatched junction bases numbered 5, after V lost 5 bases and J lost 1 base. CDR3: CASSIDRGPSYNEQFF. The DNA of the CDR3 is TGTGCCAGCAGCATAGACAGGGGGCCTTCCTACAATGAGCAGTTCTTC.

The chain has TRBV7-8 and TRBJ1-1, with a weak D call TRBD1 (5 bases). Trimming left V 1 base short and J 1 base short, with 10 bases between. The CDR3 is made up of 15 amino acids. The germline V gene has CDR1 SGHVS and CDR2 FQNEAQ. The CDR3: CASSLGGRKNTEAFF. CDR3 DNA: TGTGCCAGCAGCTTAGGGGGCAGAAAGAACACTGAAGCTTTCTTT.

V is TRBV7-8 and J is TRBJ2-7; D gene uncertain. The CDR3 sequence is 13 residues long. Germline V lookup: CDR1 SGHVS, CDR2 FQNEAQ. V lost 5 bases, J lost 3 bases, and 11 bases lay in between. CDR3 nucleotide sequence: TGTGCCAGCAGCCTTCAAAGGGACTACGAGCAGTACTTC. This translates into CASSLQRDYEQYF.

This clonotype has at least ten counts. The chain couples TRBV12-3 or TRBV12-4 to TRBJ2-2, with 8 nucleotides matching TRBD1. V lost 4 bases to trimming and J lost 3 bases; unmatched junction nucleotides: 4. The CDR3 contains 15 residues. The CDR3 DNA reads TGTGCCAGCAGTTCCGGGACAGGCTACACCGGGGAGCTGTTTTTT. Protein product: CASSSGTGYTGELFF.

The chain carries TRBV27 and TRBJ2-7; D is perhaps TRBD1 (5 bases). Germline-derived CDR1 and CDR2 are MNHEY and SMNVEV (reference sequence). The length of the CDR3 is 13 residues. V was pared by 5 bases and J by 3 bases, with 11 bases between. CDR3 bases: TGTGCCAGCAGTCCTCAGACAGTCTACGAGCAGTACTTC. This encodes CASSPQTVYEQYF.

CDR3 region: CSARTGTVNEQFF. CDR3 bases: TGCAGTGCCAGGACAGGGACGGTCAATGAGCAGTTCTTC. The chain couples TRBV20-1 to TRBJ2-1, with 8 bases aligning to TRBD1. The CDR3 loop spans 13 amino acids. CDR1 is DFQATT and CDR2 is SNEGSKA in the germline V gene (reference sequence). V was clipped by 6 bases and J by 6 bases; unmatched bases: 7.

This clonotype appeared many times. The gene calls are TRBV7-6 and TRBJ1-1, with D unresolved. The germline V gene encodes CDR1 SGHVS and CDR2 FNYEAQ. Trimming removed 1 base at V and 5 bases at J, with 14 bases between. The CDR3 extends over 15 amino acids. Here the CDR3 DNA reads TGTGCCAGCAGCTTAGGCAGCACCGGTGGGACTGAAGCTTTCTTT. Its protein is CASSLGSTGGTEAFF. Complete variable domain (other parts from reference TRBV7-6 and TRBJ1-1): GAGVSQSPRYKVTKRGQDVALRCDPISGHVSLYWYRQALGQGPEFLTYFNYEAQQDKSGLPNDRFSAERPEGSISTLTIQRTEQRDSAMYRCASSLGSTGGTEAFFGQGTRLTVV.

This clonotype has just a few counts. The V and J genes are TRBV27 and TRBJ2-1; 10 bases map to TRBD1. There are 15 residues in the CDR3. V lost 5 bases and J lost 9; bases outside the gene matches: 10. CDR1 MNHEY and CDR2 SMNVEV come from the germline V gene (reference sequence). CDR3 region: CASSPPGTGVSEQFF. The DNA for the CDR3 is TGTGCCAGCAGTCCCCCGGGGACAGGGGTCAGTGAGCAGTTCTTC.

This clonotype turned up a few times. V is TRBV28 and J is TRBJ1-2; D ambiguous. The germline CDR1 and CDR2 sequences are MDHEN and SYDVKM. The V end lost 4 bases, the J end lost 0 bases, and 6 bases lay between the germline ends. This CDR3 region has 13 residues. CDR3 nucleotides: TGTGCCAGCAGTTCTGCTGCTAACTATGGCTACACCTTC. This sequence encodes CASSSAANYGYTF.

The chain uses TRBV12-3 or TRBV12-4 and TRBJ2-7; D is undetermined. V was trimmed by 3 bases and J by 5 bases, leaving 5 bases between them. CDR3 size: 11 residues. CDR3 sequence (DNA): TGTGCCAGCAGTTTTGCGAACGAGCAGTACTTC. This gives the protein CASSFANEQYF.

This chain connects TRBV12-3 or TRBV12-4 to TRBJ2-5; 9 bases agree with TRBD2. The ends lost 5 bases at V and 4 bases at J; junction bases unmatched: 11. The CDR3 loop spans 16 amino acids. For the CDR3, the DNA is TGTGCCAGCAGTCCCGGACTAGCGTTAGGGCCAGAGACCCAGTACTTC. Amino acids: CASSPGLALGPETQYF.

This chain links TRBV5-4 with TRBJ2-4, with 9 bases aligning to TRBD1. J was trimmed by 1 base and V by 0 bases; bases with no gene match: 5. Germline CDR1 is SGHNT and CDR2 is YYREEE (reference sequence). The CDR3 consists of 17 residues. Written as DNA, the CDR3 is TGTGCCAGCAGCTTGGTGGGACAGGGCTCGGCCAAAAACATTCAGTACTTC. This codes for CASSLVGQGSAKNIQYF.

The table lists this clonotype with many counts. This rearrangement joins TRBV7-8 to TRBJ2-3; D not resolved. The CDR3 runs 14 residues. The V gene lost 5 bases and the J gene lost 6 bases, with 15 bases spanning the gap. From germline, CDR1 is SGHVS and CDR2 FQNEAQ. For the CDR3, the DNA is TGTGCCAGCAGCCCCCGGACGGAGTATGATACGCAGTATTTT. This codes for CASSPRTEYDTQYF.

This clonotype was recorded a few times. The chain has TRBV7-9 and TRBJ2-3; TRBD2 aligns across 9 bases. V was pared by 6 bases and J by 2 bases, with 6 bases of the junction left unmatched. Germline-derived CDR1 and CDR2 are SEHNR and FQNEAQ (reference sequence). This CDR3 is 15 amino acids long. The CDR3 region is CASSPSGGNTDTQYF. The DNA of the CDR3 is TGTGCCAGCAGTCCAAGCGGGGGGAACACAGATACGCAGTATTTT.

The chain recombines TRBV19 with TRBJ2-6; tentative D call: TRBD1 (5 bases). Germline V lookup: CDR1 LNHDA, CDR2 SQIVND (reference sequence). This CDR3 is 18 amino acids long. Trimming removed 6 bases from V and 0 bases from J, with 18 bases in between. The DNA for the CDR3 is TGTGCCAGTAGGATGCAGGGCTTTTCCACCTCTGGGGCCAACGTCCTGACTTTC. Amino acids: CASRMQGFSTSGANVLTF.

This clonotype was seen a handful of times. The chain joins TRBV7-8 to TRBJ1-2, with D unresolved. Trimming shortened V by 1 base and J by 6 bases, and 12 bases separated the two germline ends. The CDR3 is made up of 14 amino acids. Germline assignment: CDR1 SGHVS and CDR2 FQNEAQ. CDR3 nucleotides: TGTGCCAGCAGCTTAGAATGGGGAATAGATGGCTACACCTTC. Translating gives CASSLEWGIDGYTF.

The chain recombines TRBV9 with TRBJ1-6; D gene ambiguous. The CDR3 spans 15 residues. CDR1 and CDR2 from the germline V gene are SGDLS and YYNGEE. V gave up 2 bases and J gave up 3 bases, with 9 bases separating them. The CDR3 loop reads CASSVSGNYNSPLHF. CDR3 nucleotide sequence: TGTGCCAGCAGCGTTTCAGGCAACTATAATTCACCCCTCCACTTT.

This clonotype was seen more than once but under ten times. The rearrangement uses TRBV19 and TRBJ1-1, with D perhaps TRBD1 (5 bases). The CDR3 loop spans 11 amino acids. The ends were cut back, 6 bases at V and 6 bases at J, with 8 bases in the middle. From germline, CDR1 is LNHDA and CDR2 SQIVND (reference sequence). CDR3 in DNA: TGTGCCAGTAGACTGGGACCTGAAGCTTTCTTT. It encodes CASRLGPEAFF.

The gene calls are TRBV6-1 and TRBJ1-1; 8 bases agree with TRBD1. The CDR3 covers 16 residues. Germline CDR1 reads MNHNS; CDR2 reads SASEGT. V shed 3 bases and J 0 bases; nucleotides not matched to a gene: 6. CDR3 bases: TGTGCCAGCAGTGAGCTGACGGACAGGGTGAACACTGAAGCTTTCTTT. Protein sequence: CASSELTDRVNTEAFF.

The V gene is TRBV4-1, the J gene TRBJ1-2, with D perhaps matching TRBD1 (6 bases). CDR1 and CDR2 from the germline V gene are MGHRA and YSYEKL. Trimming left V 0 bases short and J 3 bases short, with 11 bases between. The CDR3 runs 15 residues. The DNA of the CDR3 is TGCGCCAGCAGCCAAGAAGCGGCAGGGGACTATGGCTACACCTTC. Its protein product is CASSQEAAGDYGYTF.

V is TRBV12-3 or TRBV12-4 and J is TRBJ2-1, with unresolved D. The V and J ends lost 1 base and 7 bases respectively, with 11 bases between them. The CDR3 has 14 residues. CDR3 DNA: TGTGCCAGCAGTTTAGACCCTCCTGGGAATGAGCAGTTCTTC. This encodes CASSLDPPGNEQFF.

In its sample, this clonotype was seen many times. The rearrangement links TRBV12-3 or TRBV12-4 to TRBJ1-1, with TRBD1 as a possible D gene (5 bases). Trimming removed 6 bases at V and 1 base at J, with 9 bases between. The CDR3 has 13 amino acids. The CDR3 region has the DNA TGTGCCAGCAGCCACGGACAGAACACTGAAGCTTTCTTT. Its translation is CASSHGQNTEAFF.